This T cell receptor (beta chain) stems from a study of blood T cell repertoires in COVID-19. Study-level information: PBMCs, B-cell-depleted T cells, or T cells were the source of the cDNA or gDNA that made up the material.

This clone was observed once. At the DNA level, this CDR3 is encoded by other sequences in the same sample as well. Per the original methods: Nucleated cell counts were estimated from reference gene primer amplification. Sequencing was performed with immunoSEQ multiplex PCR; in TCRdb, only in-frame clones are kept and a portion is missing. D and trimming come from the DNA, and the V and J calls and clone size come from that table. The sample includes more than 95,000 clones, around 88% of them seen just once. This CDR3 spans 16 amino acids. V gave up 5 bases and J gave up 0 bases; unmatched junction bases: 6. Germline lookup yields CDR1 SGHRS and CDR2 YFSETQ.

What was sequenced was peripheral blood. The sequence was obtained from a human donor in a cohort sampled during active COVID-19. V usage is TRBV5-1 and J usage is TRBJ2-3; TRBD2 matches at 10 bases. The CDR3 coding sequence is TGCGCCAGCAGTGGCGGACTAGCGGATAGCACAGATACGCAGTATTTT. It is translated as CASSGGLADSTDTQYF.